Presented here are 13 T cell receptor beta chains from one specimen sequenced in a study of shared T cell receptors in the human thymus. The method was immunoSEQ multiplex PCR; TCRdb's version includes in-frame clones alone and lacks a portion of them. The sample contains some 700,000 clones, 85% to 90% of which appear only once. These same data were also listed under a study on human thymus T cells.

The sample consisted of thymocytes. All receptors derive from a boy under two years old with a congenital heart defect.

The V call is TRBV4-1, the J call TRBJ2-1; 14 bases fit TRBD2. The CDR3 has 16 residues. CDR1 MGHRA and CDR2 YSYEKL come from the germline V gene. Unmatched junction bases numbered 5, after V lost 3 bases and J lost 7 bases. Here the CDR3 reads CASSHSGTSGRNEQFF. The CDR3 region has the DNA TGCGCCAGCAGCCACTCCGGGACTAGCGGGAGAAATGAGCAGTTCTTC.

The chain is built from TRBV29-1 and TRBJ1-2, with 7 bases that match TRBD1. Trimming at V came to 5 bases and at J to 6 bases, leaving 12 bases not matched to a gene. Germline CDR1 SQVTM, CDR2 ANQGSEA. The CDR3 spans 14 residues. DNA of the CDR3: TGCAGCGTTCTTCCGACAGGGATAGGTGATGGCTACACCTTC. As protein: CSVLPTGIGDGYTF.

The CDR3 loop is CSTRIDTQYF. The DNA of the CDR3 is TGCAGTACGAGAATAGATACGCAGTATTTT. The chain employs TRBV20-1 and TRBJ2-3; D unresolved. The CDR3 extends over 10 amino acids. In germline, CDR1 is DFQATT, CDR2 SNEGSKA (reference sequence). The V gene lost 8 bases and the J gene lost 5 bases, with 8 bases spanning the gap.

This chain links TRBV5-1 with TRBJ2-7; 8 bases agree with TRBD1. The V gene's germline CDR1 is SGHRS and CDR2 YFSETQ. After removal of 2 bases from V and 3 bases from J, the junction contained 4 bases not matched to a gene. The CDR3 covers 14 residues. For the CDR3, the DNA is TGCGCCAGCAGCTTTTGGGACAGGCGCTACGAGCAGTACTTC. Its protein product is CASSFWDRRYEQYF.

The chain employs TRBV30 and TRBJ2-7; TRBD2 matches at 9 bases. The V gene's germline CDR1 is GTSNPN and CDR2 SVGIG (reference sequence). The CDR3 loop spans 16 amino acids. Trimming cost V 4 bases and J 0 bases; bases outside gene matches: 10. The CDR3 reads CAWTPGLAASSYEQYF. CDR3 sequence (DNA): TGTGCCTGGACTCCGGGACTAGCTGCCAGCTCCTACGAGCAGTACTTC.

The rearrangement links TRBV19 to TRBJ2-3, with 7 nucleotides matching TRBD1. The CDR3 is 13 residues long. Trimming removed 8 bases from V and 4 bases from J; junction bases left unmatched: 6. Germline V gives CDR1 LNHDA, CDR2 SQIVND (reference sequence). CDR3 in amino acids: CASLRGPADTQYF. CDR3 bases: TGTGCCAGTTTGAGGGGGCCCGCAGATACGCAGTATTTT.

The count of this clone is one. The chain links TRBV7-2 to TRBJ2-7, with D possibly being TRBD1 (6 bases). Germline CDR1 and CDR2: SGHTA and FQGNSA. The CDR3 spans 14 residues. Trimming shortened V by 3 bases and J by 0 bases, and 9 bases separated the two germline ends. The CDR3 DNA reads TGTGCCAGCAGCTTCACAGGGAGCTCCTACGAGCAGTACTTC. It specifies CASSFTGSSYEQYF.

This clone came up a few times. The chain couples TRBV10-3 to TRBJ1-4, with no clear D. CDR1 is ENHRY, CDR2 SYGVKD, per germline. The germline V and J ends were trimmed by 8 bases and 4 bases, with 17 bases remaining between them. The length of the CDR3 is 15 residues. CDR3 sequence reads: CAIGQRGTDNEKLFF. CDR3 nucleotides: TGTGCCATCGGCCAGCGGGGAACAGATAATGAAAAACTGTTTTTT.

This clone was recorded only once. The V call is TRBV14, the J call TRBJ2-5; 8 bases are a match to TRBD2. V dropped 0 bases and J dropped 5; count of bases not matched to a gene: 8. The CDR3 has 16 residues. The germline V gene has CDR1 SGHDN and CDR2 FVKESK. The CDR3 nucleotides are TGTGCCAGCAGCCAAGATCCAAGCGGGAGTAGGGAGACCCAGTACTTC. This translates into CASSQDPSGSRETQYF. Full variable domain (remainder filled in from reference TRBV14 and TRBJ2-5): EAGVTQFPSHSVIEKGQTVTLRCDPISGHDNLYWYRRVMGKEIKFLLHFVKESKQDESGMPNNRFLAERTGGTYSTLKVQPAELEDSGVYFCASSQDPSGSRETQYFGPGTRLLVL.

V and J are TRBV15 and TRBJ2-7; 8 positions match TRBD2. V trimming: 2 bases; J trimming: 1 base; junction bases outside the gene matches: 4. The germline gives CDR1 LNHNV, CDR2 YYDKDF (reference sequence). This CDR3 contains 15 residues. The CDR3 DNA reads as TGTGCCACCAGCAGACAGGGACTAGAATCCTACGAGCAGTACTTC. It codes for CATSRQGLESYEQYF. Filled out from reference TRBV15 and TRBJ2-7, the complete variable domain reads DAMVIQNPRYQVTQFGKPVTLSCSQTLNHNVMYWYQQKSSQAPKLLFHYYDKDFNNEADTPDNFQSRRPNTSFCFLDIRSPGLGDTAMYLCATSRQGLESYEQYFGPGTRLTVT.

The CDR3 sequence is CASSPRGAAGDEQYF. DNA for the CDR3: TGTGCCAGCAGCCCCCGGGGAGCGGCGGGGGACGAGCAGTACTTC. This chain joins TRBV11-2 and TRBJ2-7; 7 bases fit TRBD2. Unmatched junction bases numbered 12, after V lost 5 bases and J lost 5 bases. This CDR3 spans 15 amino acids. CDR1 is SGHAT, CDR2 FQNNGV, per germline. Using reference TRBV11-2 and TRBJ2-7 for the parts outside the CDR3, the full variable domain is EAGVAQSPRYKIIEKRQSVAFWCNPISGHATLYWYQQILGQGPKLLIQFQNNGVVDDSQLPKDRFSAERLKGVDSTLKIQPAKLEDSAVYLCASSPRGAAGDEQYFGPGTRLTVT.

Points on this clone: Additional DNA sequences in this sample encode the identical CDR3. The chain carries TRBV18 and TRBJ2-7; D unclear. Germline V gene data show CDR1 as KGHSH and CDR2 as LQKENI. The V end lost 9 bases, the J end lost 3 bases, and 12 bases lay between the germline ends. This CDR3 contains 12 residues. The CDR3 DNA reads TGTGCCAGTTCTCCGCGAGACTACGAGCAGTACTTC. Translation: CASSPRDYEQYF.

V is TRBV5-4 and J is TRBJ2-5; tentatively, D is TRBD1 (5 bases). The J call may be incorrect, as the DNA end agrees better with TRBJ2-7. This CDR3 is 13 amino acids long. Germline CDR1 is SGHNT and CDR2 is YYREEE (reference sequence). CDR3 region: CASSSGITYEQYF. CDR3 sequence (DNA): TGTGCCAGCAGCTCAGGGATTACTTACGAGCAGTACTTC.